A single sample is the source of the 16 T cell receptor beta chains below, sequenced in a study of neurological immune-mediated disorders (dated by TCRdb to the late 2010s). Library preparation used 5' RACE. Sequencing took place on an Illumina HiSeq 2500. In TCRdb, the public reads were trimmed at Q25 with fastp and aligned with MiXCR, with productive beta chains retained. Entries that share a CDR3 protein sequence are merged under the most common genes and DNA. This sample comprises some 19,000 distinct CDR3 sequences, roughly 15% of them detected only once. Of the sample, more than 14% falls within the top ten clones. The sequenced sample consisted of PBMCs. The receptors derive from a female donor with HTLV-1-associated myelopathy (HAM/TSP).

At least ten counts were recorded for this clonotype. The chain links TRBV18 to TRBJ2-1; 10 bases are shared with TRBD2. Germline V gene lookup returns CDR1 KGHSH and CDR2 LQKENI. The CDR3 extends over 15 amino acids. Trimming at V came to 3 bases and at J to 5 bases, leaving 4 bases not matched to a gene. The CDR3 DNA reads as TGTGCCAGCTCACCCCTAGCGGGGGCCGACAATGAGCAGTTCTTC. Its translation is CASSPLAGADNEQFF.

This clonotype was counted many times. The DNA of the CDR3 is TGCAGTGCTAGAGACCCTAGCGGGGGGGATGCAGATACGCAGTATTTT. Its translation: CSARDPSGGDADTQYF. The V gene is TRBV20-1, the J gene TRBJ2-3; 12 bases map to TRBD2. The CDR3 covers 16 residues. The germline gives CDR1 DFQATT, CDR2 SNEGSKA (reference sequence). Germline trimming cut 0 bases from V and 4 bases from J; bases unmatched to any gene: 5.

Ten or more counts support this clonotype. The chain recombines TRBV6-5 with TRBJ2-5; 9 nucleotides match TRBD1. Germline V CDR1 and CDR2: MNHEY, SVGAGI. After removal of 0 bases from V and 2 bases from J, the junction contained 10 bases not matched to a gene. The CDR3 length is 18 residues. The CDR3 region has the DNA TGTGCCAGCAGTTACTCGTTCGCCACAGGGGGCACACAAGAGACCCAGTACTTC. Protein sequence: CASSYSFATGGTQETQYF.

This clonotype has ten or more counts. The CDR3 DNA follows: TGTGCCAGCAGCCGGGACAGGGGGATCGAGCAGTACTTC. Encoded protein: CASSRDRGIEQYF. The chain joins TRBV7-2 to TRBJ2-7; 11 positions agree with TRBD1. The V gene end was trimmed by 5 bases and the J gene end by 6 bases; junction bases not matched to a gene: 3. The V gene's germline CDR1 is SGHTA and CDR2 FQGNSA. There are 13 residues in the CDR3.

This clonotype was seen at least ten times. V gene TRBV5-8 combines with J gene TRBJ2-7; D gene uncertain. Germline-derived CDR1 and CDR2 are SGHTS and YDEGEE. V was trimmed by 3 bases and J by 5 bases, leaving 0 bases between them. This CDR3 contains 9 residues. As DNA, the CDR3 is TGTGCCAGCAGCTACGAGCAGTACTTC. Amino acids: CASSYEQYF.

This clonotype was counted at least ten times. CDR3 region: CASQEGAASETQYF. Written as DNA, the CDR3 is TGCGCCAGCCAAGAGGGAGCAGCCTCAGAGACCCAGTACTTC. The genes are TRBV5-1 and TRBJ2-5; tentative D call: TRBD2 (5 bases). This CDR3 is 14 amino acids long. Germline-derived CDR1 and CDR2 are SGHRS and YFSETQ. V was pared by 7 bases and J by 4 bases, with 17 bases between.

This clonotype was counted many times. V gene TRBV7-3 combines with J gene TRBJ2-5, with D unclear. V lost 5 bases to trimming and J lost 9 bases, with 16 bases between them. The V gene's germline CDR1 is SGHTA and CDR2 FQGTGA. The CDR3 sequence is 13 residues long. CDR3 nucleotides: TGTGCCAGCAGCCCCCGGGTCGGGTGGGCCCAGTACTTC. It is translated as CASSPRVGWAQYF.

This clonotype was seen a few times. V usage is TRBV20-1 and J usage is TRBJ2-2; 8 nucleotides line up with TRBD2. Germline CDR1 is DFQATT and CDR2 is SNEGSKA (reference sequence). CDR3 length: 21 residues. The V gene end was trimmed by 0 bases and the J gene end by 0 bases; junction bases not matched to a gene: 18. The CDR3 region is CSARDDGGIQLAEANTGELFF. CDR3 nucleotide sequence: TGCAGTGCTAGAGACGACGGGGGGATACAACTAGCGGAGGCGAACACCGGGGAGCTGTTTTTT.

This clonotype was found many times. The rearrangement joins TRBV5-4 to TRBJ2-7; 15 bases map to TRBD2. The germline gives CDR1 SGHNT, CDR2 YYREEE (reference sequence). The CDR3 is 16 residues long. Trimming took 4 bases from V and 5 from J; bases not matched to a gene: 7. The CDR3 sequence is CASSPRTSGGAHEQYF. In DNA form, the CDR3 reads TGTGCCAGCAGCCCCCGGACTAGCGGGGGGGCGCACGAGCAGTACTTC.

This clonotype was seen at least ten times. The genes are TRBV28 and TRBJ1-2; a possible D gene is TRBD1 (6 bases). Trimming cost V 5 bases and J 3 bases, with 19 bases left between them. The germline gives CDR1 MDHEN, CDR2 SYDVKM. The length of the CDR3 is 16 residues. The CDR3 nucleotides read TGTGCCAGCAGTCCCCACGGACAGAGCCGTCACTATGGCTACACCTTC. It is translated as CASSPHGQSRHYGYTF.

This clonotype occurred many times. The chain joins TRBV20-1 to TRBJ2-1, with 10 bases matching TRBD2. The CDR3 totals 16 residues. Germline loops: CDR1 DFQATT, CDR2 SNEGSKA (reference sequence). Losses at the gene ends were 2 bases for V and 2 bases for J; bases not matched to a gene: 6. The CDR3 protein is CSARFVSGGTYNEQFF. The CDR3 DNA is TGCAGTGCTAGATTCGTTAGCGGGGGGACCTACAATGAGCAGTTCTTC.

This clonotype showed up many times. The V gene is TRBV2, the J gene TRBJ1-1; no clear D. V lost 8 bases and J 1 base, leaving 11 bases between the germline ends. Germline V gives CDR1 SNHLY, CDR2 FYNNEI. The CDR3 spans 13 residues. CDR3 residues: CASRRFGNTEAFF. The CDR3 bases are TGTGCCAGCCGACGGTTCGGGAACACTGAAGCTTTCTTT.

This clonotype has a count of ten or more. The chain recombines TRBV7-9 with TRBJ1-3; D possibly corresponds to TRBD1 (6 bases). The CDR3 length is 14 residues. Germline V gives CDR1 SEHNR, CDR2 FQNEAQ (reference sequence). Deletions cut 6 bases from V and 4 bases from J, with 13 bases between. The CDR3 coding sequence is TGTGCCAGCAGTCCTACAGGGCCCGGAAACACCATATATTTT. Amino acid sequence: CASSPTGPGNTIYF.

This clonotype has at least ten counts. The gene calls are TRBV27 and TRBJ1-1; maybe TRBD1 (6 bases). V was trimmed by 5 bases and J by 4 bases, leaving 14 bases between them. The CDR3 length is 14 residues. Germline lookup yields CDR1 MNHEY and CDR2 SMNVEV (reference sequence). The CDR3 coding sequence is TGTGCCAGCAGTCACCCGGGGGGCGGCACTGAAGCTTTCTTT. The encoded protein is CASSHPGGGTEAFF.

The table lists this clonotype with many counts. The V gene is TRBV6-2 or TRBV6-3, the J gene TRBJ2-4, with 8 nucleotides matching TRBD2. CDR1 is MNHEY and CDR2 is SVGEGT in the germline V gene. The CDR3 consists of 15 residues. J lost 4 bases, V lost 2 bases, and 4 bases had no gene match. This CDR3 is CASSYERGSKNIQYF. CDR3 bases: TGTGCCAGCAGTTACGAGCGGGGGTCTAAAAACATTCAGTACTTC.

This clonotype has at least ten counts. The genes are TRBV24-1 and TRBJ2-2; 7 nucleotides line up with TRBD1. V was pared by 5 bases and J by 5 bases, with 7 bases of the junction left unmatched. This CDR3 spans 15 amino acids. Germline-derived CDR1 and CDR2 are KGHDR and SFDVKD. The CDR3 bases are TGTGCCACCAGTGGACAGGGTTGGAAGACCGGGGAGCTGTTTTTT. Translated: CATSGQGWKTGELFF.